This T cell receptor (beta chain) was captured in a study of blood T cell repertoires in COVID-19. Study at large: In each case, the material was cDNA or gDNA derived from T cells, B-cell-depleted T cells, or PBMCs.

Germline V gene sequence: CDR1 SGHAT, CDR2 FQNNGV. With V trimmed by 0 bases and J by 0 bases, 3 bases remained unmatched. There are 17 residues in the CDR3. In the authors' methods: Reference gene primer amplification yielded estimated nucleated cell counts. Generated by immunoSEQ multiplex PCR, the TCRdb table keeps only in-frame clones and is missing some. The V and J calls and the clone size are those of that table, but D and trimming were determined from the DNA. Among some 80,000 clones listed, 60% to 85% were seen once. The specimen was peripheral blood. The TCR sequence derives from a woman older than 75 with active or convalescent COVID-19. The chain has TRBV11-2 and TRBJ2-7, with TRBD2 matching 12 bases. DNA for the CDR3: TGTGCCAGCAGCTTAGAACTAGCGGGGGGTAACTCCTACGAGCAGTACTTC. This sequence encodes CASSLELAGGNSYEQYF.